This entry is about one T cell receptor (beta chain). Its antigen is as yet unknown. The data derive from a study of vaccination effects on CD4 cells after COVID-19. General study points: Small numbers of convalescent patients limited the study. It also lacked early post-infection timepoints. The vaccine-induced clones of healthy vaccinees included only 1 of 255 that cross-reacted with common cold coronaviruses.

Under the ViraFEST assay, PBMC were stimulated with viral peptide pools so that antigen-specific CD4+ T cells expanded. Sequencing was performed afterwards. CD4+ T cell isolation took place after about 11 days of culture. Vaccination of participants consisted of two doses of either the BNT162b2 or mRNA-1273 vaccine. Previously uninfected by SARS-CoV-2, the vaccine recipients also showed negative nucleocapsid antibodies. The assay was immunoSEQ multiplex PCR, and TCRdb's table has in-frame clones only and misses some. The data contain under 85,000 clones, around four fifths of them singletons. The material was CD4+ T cells from PBMCs cultured with HCoV-OC43 spike peptides, obtained after COVID-19 vaccination. As to subset: HCoV-OC43 spike overlapping peptide pool stimulation. The TCR comes from a human donor who received a COVID-19 vaccine.

The CDR3 sequence is CASSQRTGPNIQYF. In nucleotides, the CDR3 is TGTGCCAGCAGCCAAAGGACAGGGCCCAACATTCAGTACTTC. V is TRBV11-2 and J is TRBJ2-4; 8 nucleotides align to TRBD1. The V segment lost 5 bases and the J segment 7 bases; nucleotides outside the gene matches: 7. CDR1 SGHAT and CDR2 FQNNGV come from the germline V gene. The CDR3 runs to 14 residues.